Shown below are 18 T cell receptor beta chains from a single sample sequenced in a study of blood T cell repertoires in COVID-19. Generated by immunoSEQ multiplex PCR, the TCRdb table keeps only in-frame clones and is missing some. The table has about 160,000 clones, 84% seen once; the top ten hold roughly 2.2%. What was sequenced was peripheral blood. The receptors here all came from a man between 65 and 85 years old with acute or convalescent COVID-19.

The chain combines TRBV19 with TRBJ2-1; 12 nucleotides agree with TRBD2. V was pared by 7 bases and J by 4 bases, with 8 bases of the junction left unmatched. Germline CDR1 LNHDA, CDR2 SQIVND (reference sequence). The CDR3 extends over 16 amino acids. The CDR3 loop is CASTPLGTSGYNEQFF. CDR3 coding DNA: TGTGCCAGTACCCCCTTAGGGACTAGCGGGTACAATGAGCAGTTCTTC.

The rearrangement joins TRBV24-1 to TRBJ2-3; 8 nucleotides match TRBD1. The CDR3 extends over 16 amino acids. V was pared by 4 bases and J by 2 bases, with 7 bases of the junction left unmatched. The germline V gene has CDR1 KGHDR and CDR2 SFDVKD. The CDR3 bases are TGTGCCACCAGTGACCCCGGGGACAGGAACACAGATACGCAGTATTTT. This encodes CATSDPGDRNTDTQYF.

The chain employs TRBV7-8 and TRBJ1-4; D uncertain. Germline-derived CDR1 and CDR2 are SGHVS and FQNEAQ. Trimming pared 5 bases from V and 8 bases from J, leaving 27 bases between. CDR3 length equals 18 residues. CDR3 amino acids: CASSRAFSPGGSLEKLFF. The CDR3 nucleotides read TGTGCCAGCAGCCGAGCGTTTAGCCCGGGAGGCTCCTTAGAAAAACTGTTTTTT.

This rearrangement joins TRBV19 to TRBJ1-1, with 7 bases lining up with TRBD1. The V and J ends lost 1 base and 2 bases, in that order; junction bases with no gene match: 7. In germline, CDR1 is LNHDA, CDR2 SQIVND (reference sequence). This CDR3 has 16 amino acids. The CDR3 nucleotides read TGTGCCAGTAGTATAGGAGGGGGCGGTGAAAACACTGAAGCTTTCTTT. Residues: CASSIGGGGENTEAFF.

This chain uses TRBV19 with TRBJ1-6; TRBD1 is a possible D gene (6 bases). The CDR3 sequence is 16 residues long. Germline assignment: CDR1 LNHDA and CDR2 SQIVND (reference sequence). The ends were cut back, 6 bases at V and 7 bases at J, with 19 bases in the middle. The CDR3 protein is CASSWTATNLNSPLHF. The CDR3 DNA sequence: TGTGCCAGTAGCTGGACAGCAACGAACTTAAATTCACCCCTCCACTTT.

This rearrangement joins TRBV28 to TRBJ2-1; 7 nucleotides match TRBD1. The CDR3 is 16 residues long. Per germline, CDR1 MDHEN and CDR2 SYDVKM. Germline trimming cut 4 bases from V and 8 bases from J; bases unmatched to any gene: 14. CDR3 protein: CASSSHRGTLHDEQFF. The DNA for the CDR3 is TGTGCCAGCAGTTCGCACAGGGGAACGTTGCACGATGAGCAGTTCTTC. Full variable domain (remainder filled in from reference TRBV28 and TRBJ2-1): DVKVTQSSRYLVKRTGEKVFLECVQDMDHENMFWYRQDPGLGLRLIYFSYDVKMKEKGDIPEGYSVSREKKERFSLILESASTNQTSMYLCASSSHRGTLHDEQFFGPGTRLTVL.

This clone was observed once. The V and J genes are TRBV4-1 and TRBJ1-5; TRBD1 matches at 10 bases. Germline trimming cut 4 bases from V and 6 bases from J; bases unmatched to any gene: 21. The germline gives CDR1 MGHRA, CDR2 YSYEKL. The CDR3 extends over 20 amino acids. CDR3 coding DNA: TGCGCCAGCAGCCCAAACTTCCGGGGTGTAGGACAGGGGGGTGGTCAGCCCCAGCATTTT. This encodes CASSPNFRGVGQGGGQPQHF.

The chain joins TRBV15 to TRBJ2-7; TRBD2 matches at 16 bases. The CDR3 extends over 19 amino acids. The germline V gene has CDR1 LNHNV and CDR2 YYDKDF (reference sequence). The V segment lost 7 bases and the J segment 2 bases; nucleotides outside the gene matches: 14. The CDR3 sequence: CATKAGLAGGSLPPYEQYF. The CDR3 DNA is TGTGCCACCAAAGCGGGACTAGCGGGAGGGTCATTGCCCCCCTACGAGCAGTACTTC. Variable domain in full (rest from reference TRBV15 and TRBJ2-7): DAMVIQNPRYQVTQFGKPVTLSCSQTLNHNVMYWYQQKSSQAPKLLFHYYDKDFNNEADTPDNFQSRRPNTSFCFLDIRSPGLGDTAMYLCATKAGLAGGSLPPYEQYFGPGTRLTVT.

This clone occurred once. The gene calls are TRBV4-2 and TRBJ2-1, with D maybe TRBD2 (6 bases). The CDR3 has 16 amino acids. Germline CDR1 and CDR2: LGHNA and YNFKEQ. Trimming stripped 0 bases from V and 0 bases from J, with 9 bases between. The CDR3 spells CASSQDQRASYNEQFF. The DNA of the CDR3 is TGTGCCAGCAGCCAAGACCAGCGGGCCTCCTACAATGAGCAGTTCTTC.

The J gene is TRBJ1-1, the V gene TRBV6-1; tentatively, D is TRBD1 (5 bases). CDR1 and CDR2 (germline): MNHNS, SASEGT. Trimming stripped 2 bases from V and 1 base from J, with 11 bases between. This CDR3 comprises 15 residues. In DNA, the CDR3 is TGTGCCAGCAGTGAACTCGGGGGAGGGAACACTGAAGCTTTCTTT. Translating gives CASSELGGGNTEAFF.

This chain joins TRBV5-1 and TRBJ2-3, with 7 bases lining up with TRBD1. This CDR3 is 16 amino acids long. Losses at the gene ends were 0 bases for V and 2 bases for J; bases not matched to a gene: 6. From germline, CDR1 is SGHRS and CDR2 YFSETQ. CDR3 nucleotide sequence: TGCGCCAGCAGCTTGGTCGGGACAGATCACACAGATACGCAGTATTTT. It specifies CASSLVGTDHTDTQYF.

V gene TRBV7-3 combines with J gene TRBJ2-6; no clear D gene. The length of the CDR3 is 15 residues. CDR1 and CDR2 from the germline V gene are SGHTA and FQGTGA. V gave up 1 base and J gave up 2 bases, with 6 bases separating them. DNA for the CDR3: TGTGCCAGCAGCTTAAACGGTCCTGGGGCCAACGTCCTGACTTTC. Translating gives CASSLNGPGANVLTF.

The CDR3 here is CASSQDLSGNEKLFF. As DNA, the CDR3 is TGTGCCAGCAGCCAAGATCTTTCAGGGAATGAAAAACTGTTTTTT. V and J are TRBV3-1 (or the pseudogene TRBV3-2) and TRBJ1-4, with a weak D call TRBD1 (5 bases). This CDR3 contains 15 residues. Germline V gene lookup returns CDR1 LGHDT and CDR2 YNNKEL (reference sequence). The V end was cut by 0 bases, the J end by 5 bases, with 10 bases between.

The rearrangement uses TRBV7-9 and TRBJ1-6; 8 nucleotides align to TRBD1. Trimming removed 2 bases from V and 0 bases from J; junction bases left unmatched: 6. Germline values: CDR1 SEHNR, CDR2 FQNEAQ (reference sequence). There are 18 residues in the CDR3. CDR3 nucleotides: TGTGCCAGCAGCTTATCTGGACAGGGCAGCTCCTATAATTCACCCCTCCACTTT. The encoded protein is CASSLSGQGSSYNSPLHF.

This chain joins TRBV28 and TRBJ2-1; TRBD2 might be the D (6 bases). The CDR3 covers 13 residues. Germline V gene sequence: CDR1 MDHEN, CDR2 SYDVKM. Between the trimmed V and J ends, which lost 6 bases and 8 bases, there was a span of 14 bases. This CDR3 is CASRIGLTYEQFF. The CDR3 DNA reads TGTGCCAGCAGGATAGGACTAACGTATGAGCAGTTCTTC.

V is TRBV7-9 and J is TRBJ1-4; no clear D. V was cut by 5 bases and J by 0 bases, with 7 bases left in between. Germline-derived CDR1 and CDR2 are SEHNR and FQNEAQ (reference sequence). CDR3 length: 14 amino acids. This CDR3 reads CASSPTATNEKLFF. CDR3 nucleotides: TGTGCCAGCAGCCCAACAGCAACTAATGAAAAACTGTTTTTT.

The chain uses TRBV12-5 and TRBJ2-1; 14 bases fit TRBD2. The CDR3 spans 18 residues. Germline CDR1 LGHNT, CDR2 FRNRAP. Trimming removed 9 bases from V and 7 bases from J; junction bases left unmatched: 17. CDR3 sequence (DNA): TGTGCTAGCTGGGCTACCGGGACTAGCGGGGGTCAGGGGAATGAGCAGTTCTTC. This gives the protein CASWATGTSGGQGNEQFF.

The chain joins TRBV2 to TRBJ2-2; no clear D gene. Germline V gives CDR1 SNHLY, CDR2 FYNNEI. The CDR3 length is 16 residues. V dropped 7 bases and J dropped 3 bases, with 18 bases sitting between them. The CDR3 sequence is CASKTTGPPHTGELFF. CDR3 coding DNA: TGTGCCAGCAAGACCACTGGGCCGCCGCACACCGGGGAGCTGTTTTTT.